This T cell receptor (beta chain) was documented in a study of PD-1 blockade in classical Hodgkin lymphoma. For the study at large: Patients received nivolumab 3 mg/kg intravenously every 2 weeks. General study findings and limits: Those starting nivolumab under 1 year post-ASCT were excluded. There was a significant rise in CD4+ TCR diversity by C4D1, with no such rise for CD8+.

Using immunoSEQ multiplex PCR, the repertoire was profiled, and TCRdb retains in-frame clones only, with some absent. The sample lists about 40,000 clones, around 86% seen once, with about 10% in the top ten. Every single patient, without exception, relapsed after autologous stem cell transplantation, and brentuximab vedotin exposure varied. In this sample, this clone turned up once. What it binds is unknown. V gave up 4 bases and J gave up 6 bases; unmatched junction bases: 12. This CDR3 is 16 amino acids long. The germline CDR1 and CDR2 sequences are MDHEN and SYDVKM. The sequence came from a human donor with classical Hodgkin lymphoma. The chain combines TRBV28 with TRBJ2-5; 9 nucleotides align to TRBD1. The source material was peripheral blood mononuclear cells (PBMCs), sampled at baseline. The CDR3 bases are TGTGCCAGCAGTTCTACAGGGGGCCTCCAAAGGAAGACCCAGTACTTC. It specifies CASSSTGGLQRKTQYF.